The 11 T cell receptor beta chains below all came from one sample that was sequenced in a study of T cell repertoires in cytomegalovirus infection. In TCRdb, the reads were re-called with MiXCR into one record per CDR3 protein. The table lists about 500,000 distinct CDR3 sequences, 30% to 40% of them singletons. Antigen specificity for these receptors is unknown. This specimen was cultured PBMCs, taken from culture after CMV antigen stimulation. The origin of the receptors is a human donor in good health (CMV status not recorded). Some clones in this sample may be carry-over from other donors' samples.

The sample holds many counts of this clonotype. The V gene is TRBV7-2, the J gene TRBJ1-1; D remains unclear. Germline-derived CDR1 and CDR2 are SGHTA and FQGNSA. Trimming took 4 bases from V and 0 from J, leaving 12 bases between them. CDR3 length: 15 residues. CDR3 nucleotides: TGTGCCAGCAGCTACCTAAGTCGGATGAACACTGAAGCTTTCTTT. Protein: CASSYLSRMNTEAFF.

The J gene is TRBJ2-5, the V gene TRBV12-3 or TRBV12-4; 10 bases align to TRBD1. V dropped 5 bases and J dropped 4; count of bases not matched to a gene: 7. The CDR3 contains 15 residues. The CDR3 loop reads CASSQGQGRRETQYF. CDR3 sequence (DNA): TGTGCCAGCAGTCAGGGACAGGGGCGGCGAGAGACCCAGTACTTC.

This clonotype was observed a few times. The rearrangement joins TRBV5-1 to TRBJ2-3; maybe TRBD1 (5 bases). Germline lookup yields CDR1 SGHRS and CDR2 YFSETQ. Trimming shortened V by 4 bases and J by 3 bases, and 15 bases separated the two germline ends. The CDR3 consists of 15 residues. CDR3: CASSTGGARTDTQYF. The DNA of the CDR3 is TGCGCCAGCAGCACGGGTGGGGCTCGGACAGATACGCAGTATTTT.

This clonotype was seen only a few times. This chain uses TRBV11-2 with TRBJ2-7, with D perhaps TRBD1 (5 bases). The CDR3 has 15 residues. V gave up 3 bases and J gave up 1 base, with 13 bases separating them. The germline gives CDR1 SGHAT, CDR2 FQNNGV. CDR3 sequence (DNA): TGTGCCAGCAGCTTCCTATCAGGGTTATCCTACGAGCAGTACTTC. This translates into CASSFLSGLSYEQYF.

This clonotype was picked up many times. The gene calls are TRBV5-1 and TRBJ2-6; 10 positions agree with TRBD2. The length of the CDR3 is 19 residues. Germline lookup yields CDR1 SGHRS and CDR2 YFSETQ. V was pared by 4 bases and J by 0 bases, with 10 bases of the junction left unmatched. The CDR3 here is CASSPWTSGIPSGANVLTF. The CDR3, as DNA: TGCGCCAGCAGCCCCTGGACTAGCGGTATCCCCTCTGGGGCCAACGTCCTGACTTTC.

This clonotype was observed a few times. This rearrangement joins TRBV4-3 to TRBJ2-1; D is possibly TRBD1 or TRBD2 (5 bases each). CDR1 is LGHNA, CDR2 YSLEER, per germline. This CDR3 has 15 amino acids. V was clipped by 0 bases and J by 8 bases, with 14 bases between them. The CDR3 loop reads CASSQDVWGIDEQFF. The CDR3 DNA is TGCGCCAGCAGCCAAGACGTGTGGGGGATCGATGAGCAGTTCTTC.

The chain has TRBV11-2 and TRBJ2-7; TRBD2 aligns across 7 bases. The length of the CDR3 is 15 residues. Germline assignment: CDR1 SGHAT and CDR2 FQNNGV. J lost 3 bases, V lost 2 bases, and 7 bases had no gene match. The CDR3 protein is CASSLFAGVIYEQYF. The CDR3 DNA follows: TGTGCCAGCAGCTTATTCGCGGGAGTGATCTACGAGCAGTACTTC.

The gene calls are TRBV20-1 and TRBJ2-7; no clear D gene. The CDR3 runs 13 residues. Germline values: CDR1 DFQATT, CDR2 SNEGSKA (reference sequence). The V gene lost 5 bases and the J gene lost 0 bases, with 11 bases spanning the gap. The CDR3 loop is CSAYLATSYEQYF. CDR3 coding DNA: TGCAGTGCTTACCTTGCCACCTCCTACGAGCAGTACTTC.

The rearrangement uses TRBV7-8 and TRBJ2-7; D gene uncertain. CDR1 is SGHVS and CDR2 is FQNEAQ in the germline V gene. The CDR3 spans 13 residues. Trimming removed 1 base from V and 3 bases from J, with 7 bases in between. CDR3 DNA: TGTGCCAGCAGCTTAGGAGGTGTCTACGAGCAGTACTTC. Its protein is CASSLGGVYEQYF.

The rearrangement uses TRBV4-1 and TRBJ2-6; D not resolved. Trimming left V 1 base short and J 1 base short, with 5 bases between. The CDR3 is made up of 15 amino acids. Germline CDR1 is MGHRA and CDR2 is YSYEKL. CDR3 sequence (DNA): TGCGCCAGCAGCCAAGGGTCTTCTGGGGCCAACGTCCTGACTTTC. Translated: CASSQGSSGANVLTF.

This chain links TRBV5-5 with TRBJ2-1, with 11 nucleotides matching TRBD2. With 4 bases clipped from V and 5 bases from J, the junction kept 5 bases outside the gene matches. Per the germline V gene, CDR1 is SGHKS and CDR2 is YYEKEE (reference sequence). This CDR3 contains 15 residues. The CDR3 DNA sequence: TGTGCCAGCAGCGATCGACTAGCGGGGCACAATGAGCAGTTCTTC. It encodes CASSDRLAGHNEQFF.